The 4 T cell receptor beta chains below were found in one sample sequenced in a study of post-analysis software for immune sequencing data. General study findings and limits: Five or six TRBV segments, TRBV5-6, TRBV5-1 and TRBV20-1 among them, were found more frequent in patients than controls.

No antigen is known for these receptors. Libraries were made from TCR beta cDNA, and they carried unique molecular identifiers. TCRdb independently ran MiXCR on the PCR reads; one entry per CDR3 protein. The sample lists hundreds of thousands of distinct CDR3 sequences; 25% to 30% were seen once. The sequencing input was blood. The receptor set was obtained from a girl aged 10-17 years with multiple sclerosis.

The rearrangement uses TRBV6-5 and TRBJ2-5; D possibly corresponds to TRBD1 (6 bases). The CDR3 sequence is 12 residues long. Germline V gene sequence: CDR1 MNHEY, CDR2 SVGAGI. The V end was cut by 4 bases, the J end by 11 bases, with 14 bases between. CDR3 coding DNA: TGTGCCAGCAGTTTCAACAGGGTACGGCAGTACTTC. As protein: CASSFNRVRQYF.

This clonotype has a single count. The chain joins TRBV11-2 to TRBJ2-7, with 10 bases that match TRBD1. CDR3 length: 15 amino acids. Per germline, CDR1 SGHAT and CDR2 FQNNGV. With 6 bases clipped from V and 7 bases from J, the junction kept 12 bases outside the gene matches. CDR3 coding DNA: TGTGCCAGCAGGGAACCGGGACAGGGGACATCGGAGCAGTACTTC. This encodes CASREPGQGTSEQYF.

The chain uses TRBV24-1 and TRBJ1-2, with D perhaps matching TRBD1 (5 bases). Trimming took 2 bases from V and 6 from J, leaving 12 bases between them. Germline V gene data show CDR1 as KGHDR and CDR2 as SFDVKD. The CDR3 is made up of 14 amino acids. In nucleotides, the CDR3 is TGTGCCACCAGTGATTCCGACAGATTCGATGGCTACACCTTC. It translates to CATSDSDRFDGYTF.

The chain combines TRBV5-1 with TRBJ1-1, with a tentative D call TRBD1 (5 bases). The CDR3 loop spans 14 amino acids. The germline V and J ends were trimmed by 4 bases and 4 bases, with 14 bases remaining between them. In germline, CDR1 is SGHRS, CDR2 YFSETQ. The CDR3 region is CASSLKTVGTEAFF. CDR3 coding DNA: TGCGCCAGCAGCCTAAAGACAGTCGGCACTGAAGCTTTCTTT.